This T cell receptor (beta chain) was obtained from a study of shared clonotypes between healthy human individuals. CDR1 MNHEY and CDR2 SMNVEV come from the germline V gene (reference sequence). Trimming shortened V by 2 bases and J by 0 bases, and 2 bases separated the two germline ends. The CDR3 contains 13 residues. Produced via immunoSEQ multiplex PCR; TCRdb's table is partial and in-frame only. The data show about 2,100,000 clones, with 85% to 95% seen just once and under 2% held by the top ten. Naive CD8 cells comprised CD45RO-negative, CCR7-positively selected cells, excluding terminally differentiated effector memory CD45RA+ cells. In regard to this clone: The same CDR3 also results from other DNA sequences found in this sample.

This chain links TRBV27 with TRBJ1-5; D is ambiguous. The sequencing sample was made of naive CD8+ T cells from PBMCs. This receptor was taken from a man between 18 and 35 years old in good health. Some clones in this sample may be carry-over from other donors' samples. CDR3 loop: CASSLDSNQPQHF. CDR3 nucleotides: TGTGCCAGCAGTTTAGATAGCAATCAGCCCCAGCATTTT.